The source of this T cell receptor beta chain is a study of blood T cell repertoires in COVID-19. Turning to the study itself: Samples of COVID-19 (acute and convalescent) were obtained from the United States, Italy and Spain.

Clones were sequenced by immunoSEQ multiplex PCR, and TCRdb holds only the in-frame ones, with some missing. Of 27,000 or so clones listed, roughly four fifths were seen once; the top ten hold about two thirds. Trimming removed 6 bases from V and 1 base from J; junction bases left unmatched: 7. Germline CDR1 is MNHEY and CDR2 is SVGAGI. There are 15 residues in the CDR3. The V call is TRBV6-5, the J call TRBJ1-2; 8 positions agree with TRBD1. Sequencing was carried out using peripheral blood. The source is a man aged 70 or older with acute or convalescent COVID-19. The CDR3 DNA sequence: TGTGCCAGCAGCAGGACAGGGTCGGGTAACTATGGCTACACCTTC. Translating it yields CASSRTGSGNYGYTF.